This T cell receptor (beta chain) was captured in a study of blood T cell repertoires in COVID-19. Turning to the study itself: COVID-19 samples collected from the United States, Italy and Spain covered acute and convalescent phases. PBMCs, B-cell-depleted T cells, or T cells were the source of the cDNA or gDNA that made up the material.

In the study's own analysis: Reference gene primers were amplified, and this amplification served to estimate nucleated cell counts. Sequencing was performed with immunoSEQ multiplex PCR; in TCRdb, only in-frame clones are kept and a portion is missing. From that table come the V and J calls and clone size; the DNA was used to work out D and trimming. This sample has about 130,000 clones, with about 85% found just once. Per the germline V gene, CDR1 is SGHRS and CDR2 is YFSETQ. This CDR3 region has 15 residues. Between the trimmed V and J ends, which lost 2 bases and 7 bases, there was a span of 16 bases.

The source of this sequence is a woman of 80 years or more with acute or convalescent COVID-19. V is TRBV5-1 and J is TRBJ2-1; TRBD1 might be the D (6 bases). The specimen sequenced was peripheral blood. DNA of the CDR3: TGCGCCAGCAGCTTTTTGGACAGCCCTTTTAATGAGCAGTTCTTC. This translates into CASSFLDSPFNEQFF.